This TCR beta chain was sequenced during a study of cytomegalovirus exposure and HLA in healthy donors. Study-level background: Around 80 million unique TCR sequences came from HLA-typed donors in an early release. Overall study findings and caveats: Investigators reported around 150 TCR beta chains as tied to cytomegalovirus. About 90% or about 30% of the time was how often most TCR beta V segments were productive, according to an earlier analysis. It was taken for granted in presence/absence analyses that sequencing depth across donors was roughly uniform.

Researchers ran the PCR with 60 Vbeta and 13 Jbeta primers. Clones were sequenced by immunoSEQ multiplex PCR, and TCRdb holds only the in-frame ones, with some missing. Of 100,000 to 150,000 clones in the sample, roughly 77% were seen once. Germline V gene lookup returns CDR1 SGHAT and CDR2 FQNNGV. V was clipped by 1 base and J by 8 bases, with 12 bases between them. CDR3 length: 14 amino acids. Note on this clone: Antigen specificity is unknown.

The chain employs TRBV11-2 and TRBJ2-1; D is undetermined. The clonotype comes from a man younger than 35 in good health and CMV-seronegative. What was sequenced was PBMCs. The CDR3 DNA reads as TGTGCCAGCAGCTTAGCCCCTAGGTACCATGAGCAGTTCTTC. Translated: CASSLAPRYHEQFF.